Shown below are 11 T cell receptor beta chains from a single sample sequenced in a study of blood T cell repertoires in COVID-19. The assay was immunoSEQ multiplex PCR, and TCRdb's table has in-frame clones only and misses some. The sample carries over 250,000 clones, 83% recorded once. Input material: peripheral blood. These receptors were obtained from a woman in her forties or fifties who had recovered from COVID-19.

The V call is TRBV6-5, the J call TRBJ1-1; D is possibly TRBD1 (6 bases). CDR3 length: 11 residues. Germline CDR1 and CDR2: MNHEY and SVGAGI. V gave up 6 bases and J gave up 11 bases, with 13 bases separating them. Here the CDR3 reads CASSTGSYAFF. Written as DNA, the CDR3 is TGTGCCAGCAGCACAGGGTCGTATGCTTTCTTT.

This clone was seen more than once but under ten times. The chain carries TRBV7-2 and TRBJ2-2, with D perhaps TRBD2 (6 bases). The CDR3 runs to 14 residues. Deletions cut 5 bases from V and 6 bases from J, with 13 bases between. Looked up from germline, CDR1 is SGHTA and CDR2 is FQGNSA. The DNA for the CDR3 is TGTGCCAGCAGCGGGGGGACGTCGGCCGGGGAGCTGTTTTTT. Its translation: CASSGGTSAGELFF.

V usage is TRBV25-1 and J usage is TRBJ2-5; TRBD2 matches at 12 bases. Looked up from germline, CDR1 is MGHDK and CDR2 is SYGVNS. The CDR3 totals 17 residues. The V segment lost 1 base and the J segment 3 bases; nucleotides outside the gene matches: 6. CDR3 DNA: TGTGCCAGCAGTGAATTAACCCGACTAGCGGGAGAAGAGACCCAGTACTTC. This encodes CASSELTRLAGEETQYF.

The chain has TRBV18 and TRBJ2-3, with 8 positions matching TRBD1. CDR1 and CDR2 (germline): KGHSH, LQKENI. This CDR3 is 15 amino acids long. V shed 10 bases, J shed 1 base, and the junction held 10 bases outside the gene matches. In DNA, the CDR3 is TGTGCCACCCGACAGGGGTTGCTAGGCACAGATACGCAGTATTTT. As protein: CATRQGLLGTDTQYF.

The chain combines TRBV6-5 with TRBJ2-2; D call uncertain. Germline CDR1 MNHEY, CDR2 SVGAGI. This CDR3 is 14 amino acids long. V lost 5 bases and J 4 bases, leaving 11 bases between the germline ends. The DNA for the CDR3 is TGTGCCAGCAGTCGCCTCACTATCACCGGGGAGCTGTTTTTT. Amino acids: CASSRLTITGELFF.

The J gene is TRBJ1-1, the V gene TRBV28, with no clear D. Trimming removed 7 bases from V and 7 bases from J, with 13 bases in between. This CDR3 is built from 12 residues. Germline V gives CDR1 MDHEN, CDR2 SYDVKM. As DNA, the CDR3 is TGTGCCAGCAACCAAGAACGGTTTGAAGCTTTCTTT. This gives the protein CASNQERFEAFF.

J is TRBJ1-6 and V is TRBV6-2 or TRBV6-3, with 8 bases matching TRBD1. The germline CDR1 and CDR2 sequences are MNHEY and SVGEGT. This CDR3 region has 16 residues. Trimming took 2 bases from V and 15 from J; bases not matched to a gene: 15. The CDR3 DNA follows: TGTGCCAGCAGTTACGAGGACTCCGGGACAGGTTTCGTCCTCCACTTT. This sequence encodes CASSYEDSGTGFVLHF.

The chain joins TRBV11-1 to TRBJ2-3, with 7 bases fitting TRBD1. The germline CDR1 and CDR2 sequences are SGHAT and FQDESV (reference sequence). Trimming took 5 bases from V and 4 from J; bases not matched to a gene: 12. The CDR3 has 16 residues. In DNA, the CDR3 is TGTGCCAGCAGCGGACTCCAGGGGGTTTCAGCAGATACGCAGTATTTT. Encoded protein: CASSGLQGVSADTQYF.

The chain employs TRBV6-2 or TRBV6-3 and TRBJ1-4; possibly TRBD1 for D (5 bases). Germline lookup yields CDR1 MNHEY and CDR2 SVGEGT. The CDR3 is made up of 14 amino acids. Between the trimmed V and J ends, which lost 6 bases and 2 bases, there was a span of 10 bases. In DNA, the CDR3 is TGTGCCAGCAGCGACGGGGGGACTAATGAAAAACTGTTTTTT. Its protein is CASSDGGTNEKLFF.

The chain has TRBV6-5 and TRBJ2-1, with unresolved D. Germline V gives CDR1 MNHEY, CDR2 SVGAGI. V was pared by 0 bases and J by 3 bases, with 12 bases between. This CDR3 is built from 16 residues. The CDR3, as DNA: TGTGCCAGCAGTTACTCGATGGCAGAAAACTACAATGAGCAGTTCTTC. Translating it yields CASSYSMAENYNEQFF.

V and J are TRBV7-6 and TRBJ2-3; D might be TRBD2 (6 bases). Germline loops: CDR1 SGHVS, CDR2 FNYEAQ. The CDR3 is 16 amino acids. The V gene lost 2 bases and the J gene lost 4 bases, with 16 bases spanning the gap. CDR3 protein: CASSLRSGTGADTQYF. DNA of the CDR3: TGTGCCAGCAGCTTAAGATCCGGGACTGGTGCAGATACGCAGTATTTT. The whole variable domain, filled in from reference TRBV7-6 and TRBJ2-3, reads GAGVSQSPRYKVTKRGQDVALRCDPISGHVSLYWYRQALGQGPEFLTYFNYEAQQDKSGLPNDRFSAERPEGSISTLTIQRTEQRDSAMYRCASSLRSGTGADTQYFGPGTRLTVL.